The 27 T cell receptor beta chains presented below share a single source sample, sequenced in a study of blood T cell repertoires in COVID-19. Some clones are missing from TCRdb's copy, which holds only in-frame ones; the method was immunoSEQ multiplex PCR. The data show fewer than 250,000 clones, with around nine tenths seen just once and about 6.8% held by the top ten. The sequenced material came from peripheral blood. The origin of the receptors is a middle-aged woman who had recovered from COVID-19.

The chain has TRBV5-1 and TRBJ2-3; 10 bases are a match to TRBD2. There are 16 residues in the CDR3. Germline V gives CDR1 SGHRS, CDR2 YFSETQ. Trimming cost V 3 bases and J 4 bases; bases outside gene matches: 8. CDR3 sequence: CASSSVAGGGADTQYF. CDR3 nucleotide sequence: TGCGCCAGCAGCTCAGTAGCGGGAGGCGGCGCAGATACGCAGTATTTT.

This clone was seen repeatedly, ten times or more. This chain joins TRBV29-1 and TRBJ2-7; 8 positions agree with TRBD1. Germline V gene data show CDR1 as SQVTM and CDR2 as ANQGSEA. The ends lost 1 base at V and 7 bases at J; junction bases unmatched: 6. This CDR3 has 13 amino acids. CDR3 coding DNA: TGCAGCGTTGAAGGGACAGGGAAGGGAGAGCAGTACTTC. This codes for CSVEGTGKGEQYF.

The CDR3 region is CASSQEWTGGMDEAFF. CDR3 in DNA: TGTGCCAGCAGCCAAGAGTGGACAGGGGGAATGGATGAAGCTTTCTTT. V usage is TRBV4-2 and J usage is TRBJ1-1, with TRBD1 matching over 10 bases. This CDR3 contains 16 residues. V shed 0 bases, J shed 7 bases, and the junction held 8 bases outside the gene matches. Per germline, CDR1 LGHNA and CDR2 YNFKEQ.

In its sample, this clone was seen once. The chain combines TRBV30 with TRBJ1-4; D gene unclear. This CDR3 is built from 14 residues. Trimming stripped 3 bases from V and 0 bases from J, with 8 bases between. Germline V gene data show CDR1 as GTSNPN and CDR2 as SVGIG (reference sequence). CDR3 sequence reads: CAWRPGATNEKLFF. Written as DNA, the CDR3 is TGTGCCTGGAGGCCAGGTGCAACTAATGAAAAACTGTTTTTT.

In this sample, this clone turned up once. V and J are TRBV28 and TRBJ1-2; D not resolved. The CDR3 has 15 residues. Germline V lookup: CDR1 MDHEN, CDR2 SYDVKM. V was shortened by 10 bases and J by 7 bases, with 25 bases between the two germline ends. This chain's CDR3 is CATLLGGGSKGGYTF. The CDR3 nucleotides are TGTGCCACCTTACTTGGTGGAGGCTCTAAGGGTGGCTACACCTTC.

This chain uses TRBV4-3 with TRBJ1-1; D may be TRBD1 (6 bases). V lost 5 bases and J 5 bases, leaving 15 bases between the germline ends. Germline V gives CDR1 LGHNA, CDR2 YSLEER. The CDR3 contains 14 residues. As DNA, the CDR3 is TGCGCCAGCAGCGGACAGACCATCGCGACTGAAGCTTTCTTT. This translates into CASSGQTIATEAFF.

The genes are TRBV29-1 and TRBJ1-2, with 9 bases identical to TRBD1. CDR1 is SQVTM, CDR2 ANQGSEA, per germline. The CDR3 consists of 13 residues. The trim removed 4 bases at V and 5 bases at J, leaving 5 bases unmatched. As DNA, the CDR3 is TGCAGCGTTGCTACACAGGGGGCGTATGGCTACACCTTC. This codes for CSVATQGAYGYTF.

With respect to this clone: A junction end diverges from the germline sequence, so it may reflect a read error. The chain carries TRBV5-6 and TRBJ2-4; 7 bases are shared with TRBD2. The CDR3 has 13 amino acids. The germline V gene encodes CDR1 SGHDT and CDR2 YYEEEE. The CDR3 reads CASSLVAGGGVHF. CDR3 bases: TGTGCCAGCAGCTTGGTTGCTGGGGGAGGGGTTCACTTC.

V gene TRBV14 combines with J gene TRBJ1-1; 10 bases are a match to TRBD1. CDR1 and CDR2 (germline): SGHDN, FVKESK. CDR3 length equals 16 residues. The V segment lost 4 bases and the J segment 0 bases; nucleotides outside the gene matches: 5. As DNA, the CDR3 is TGTGCCAGCAGCCGCTCCGACAGGGGGCTGAACACTGAAGCTTTCTTT. Protein product: CASSRSDRGLNTEAFF.

The J gene is TRBJ2-7, the V gene TRBV11-2, with 7 nucleotides matching TRBD2. The V gene's germline CDR1 is SGHAT and CDR2 FQNNGV. Trimming removed 4 bases from V and 1 base from J; junction bases left unmatched: 7. There are 15 residues in the CDR3. This CDR3 is CASSYQGEGSYEQYF. CDR3 nucleotide sequence: TGTGCCAGCAGCTACCAAGGGGAGGGGTCCTACGAGCAGTACTTC.

The count of this clone is one. The CDR3 DNA reads as TGTGCCAGTAGTATCCAACAAGACAGTACTGGCGAGCAGTACTTC. This gives the protein CASSIQQDSTGEQYF. The chain is built from TRBV19 and TRBJ2-7; D is possibly TRBD1 (5 bases). There are 15 residues in the CDR3. Germline values: CDR1 LNHDA, CDR2 SQIVND (reference sequence). The V end was cut by 3 bases, the J end by 6 bases, with 18 bases between. Looking up the rest from reference TRBV19 and TRBJ2-7 gives the full variable domain: DGGITQSPKYLFRKEGQNVTLSCEQNLNHDAMYWYRQDPGQGLRLIYYSQIVNDFQKGDIAEGYSVSREKKESFPLTVTSAQKNPTAFYLCASSIQQDSTGEQYFGPGTRLTVT.

The chain has TRBV6-2 or TRBV6-3 and TRBJ2-7, with TRBD2 matching 8 bases. Germline CDR1 is MNHEY and CDR2 is SVGEGT. This CDR3 region has 15 residues. V was clipped by 2 bases and J by 7 bases; unmatched bases: 10. CDR3 bases: TGTGCCAGCAGTTACGGAAGCGGGGGCGGGGGAGAGCAGTACTTC. Its translation: CASSYGSGGGGEQYF.

The rearrangement joins TRBV29-1 to TRBJ2-2; D not certain. The CDR3 has 13 residues. Germline V gene sequence: CDR1 SQVTM, CDR2 ANQGSEA. Trimming left V 5 bases short and J 6 bases short, with 13 bases between. For the CDR3, the DNA is TGCAGCGTTATATTCAGTTTCGCCGGGGAGCTGTTTTTT. Translation: CSVIFSFAGELFF.

The chain uses TRBV28 and TRBJ2-7, with 7 bases lining up with TRBD2. Trimming took 7 bases from V and 0 from J; bases not matched to a gene: 12. CDR3 length: 16 residues. CDR1 is MDHEN and CDR2 is SYDVKM in the germline V gene. CDR3 protein: CASIPGDYQSSYEQYF. CDR3 DNA sequence: TGTGCCAGCATCCCCGGGGACTACCAGAGCTCCTACGAGCAGTACTTC.

The V and J genes are TRBV20-1 and TRBJ2-5; D might be TRBD2 (6 bases). Germline loops: CDR1 DFQATT, CDR2 SNEGSKA (reference sequence). The ends were cut back, 6 bases at V and 2 bases at J, with 19 bases in the middle. The CDR3 sequence is 15 residues long. The CDR3 DNA sequence: TGCAGTGCGAGTCACCAGAGCGGGTTACAAGAGACCCAGTACTTC. Its translation is CSASHQSGLQETQYF.

The chain has TRBV6-5 and TRBJ2-3; 7 bases are shared with TRBD2. Germline CDR1 and CDR2: MNHEY and SVGAGI. The junction had 5 bases not matched to a gene; V was cut back by 0 bases and J by 5 bases. The CDR3 contains 15 residues. The CDR3 sequence is CASSYSSGWRDTQYF. CDR3 bases: TGTGCCAGCAGTTACTCTAGCGGGTGGAGAGATACGCAGTATTTT.

The CDR3 bases are TGCGCCAGCAGCCCTCAAGGGGGCACAGATACGCAGTATTTT. Its protein is CASSPQGGTDTQYF. The chain links TRBV5-1 to TRBJ2-3, with a tentative D call TRBD1 (5 bases). V lost 4 bases and J 1 base, leaving 10 bases between the germline ends. CDR3 length equals 14 residues. Germline-derived CDR1 and CDR2 are SGHRS and YFSETQ.

CDR3 nucleotides: TGTGCCAGCAGGGACGGACCAGGGGGCTTCTCCTACGAGCAGTACTTC. The encoded protein is CASRDGPGGFSYEQYF. The chain has TRBV2 and TRBJ2-7, with 8 nucleotides matching TRBD1. V lost 6 bases, J lost 0 bases, and 10 bases stayed unmatched. The length of the CDR3 is 16 residues. CDR1 SNHLY and CDR2 FYNNEI come from the germline V gene.

Comment on this clone: A junction boundary mismatches the germline segment, possibly from a read error. The J gene is TRBJ2-5, the V gene TRBV19, with TRBD2 as a possible D gene (6 bases). The CDR3 runs to 13 residues. CDR1 and CDR2 from the germline V gene are LNHDA and SQIVND (reference sequence). CDR3 in DNA: TGTGCCTGTAGGGACTTGGCGCAAGAGACCCAGTACTTC. Amino acids: CACRDLAQETQYF.

The chain carries TRBV21-1 and TRBJ1-3; the tabulated D call, TRBD1, remains unverified against the DNA. TRBV21-1 is marked as a pseudogene. The CDR3 is 17 amino acids. Here the CDR3 DNA reads TGTGCCAGCAGCAAAAGATACAGGTACCCCTCTGGAAACACCATATATTTT. It encodes CASSKRYRYPSGNTIYF.

This chain links TRBV10-3 with TRBJ2-7; D perhaps matches TRBD2 (6 bases). Germline lookup yields CDR1 ENHRY and CDR2 SYGVKD. Between the trimmed V and J ends, which lost 2 bases and 5 bases, there was a span of 10 bases. The length of the CDR3 is 13 residues. The CDR3 nucleotides are TGTGCCATCAGTGAGGGCAGGGAGGACGAGCAGTACTTC. Encoded protein: CAISEGREDEQYF.

This rearrangement joins TRBV13 to TRBJ2-7; tentatively, D is TRBD1 (6 bases). Germline CDR1 is PRHDT and CDR2 is FYEKMQ (reference sequence). This CDR3 is built from 15 residues. Between the trimmed V and J ends, which lost 3 bases and 0 bases, there was a span of 12 bases. This CDR3 reads CASSFTGMNSYEQYF. The DNA of the CDR3 is TGTGCCAGCAGCTTTACAGGGATGAACTCCTACGAGCAGTACTTC. Drawing the rest from reference TRBV13 and TRBJ2-7, the complete variable domain is AAGVIQSPRHLIKEKRETATLKCYPIPRHDTVYWYQQGPGQDPQFLISFYEKMQSDKGSIPDRFSAQQFSDYHSELNMSSLELGDSALYFCASSFTGMNSYEQYFGPGTRLTVT.

This chain connects TRBV7-2 to TRBJ2-7; 12 bases match TRBD2. CDR3 length: 15 residues. Per germline, CDR1 SGHTA and CDR2 FQGNSA. V lost 5 bases to trimming and J lost 2 bases; unmatched junction nucleotides: 4. CDR3 nucleotide sequence: TGTGCCAGCAGCCCACTAGCGGGAGGTACCTACGAGCAGTACTTC. Its protein is CASSPLAGGTYEQYF.

A single count supports this clone. The chain has TRBV5-1 and TRBJ1-1; D possibly corresponds to TRBD1 (5 bases). This CDR3 spans 16 amino acids. Between the trimmed V and J ends, which lost 0 bases and 4 bases, there was a span of 16 bases. Germline V gives CDR1 SGHRS, CDR2 YFSETQ. The CDR3 DNA sequence: TGCGCCAGCAGCTTGGAAATTGCAGGGTGGAGCACTGAAGCTTTCTTT. Its protein is CASSLEIAGWSTEAFF.

This sequence joins TRBV30 and TRBJ2-3; 7 nucleotides match TRBD2. The CDR3 runs 17 residues. V shed 1 base and J 3 bases; nucleotides not matched to a gene: 13. Per the germline V gene, CDR1 is GTSNPN and CDR2 is SVGIG (reference sequence). The CDR3 DNA reads as TGTGCCTGGAGTGGGGCCAGCGGGATAGGAGTAACAGATACGCAGTATTTT. The encoded protein is CAWSGASGIGVTDTQYF.

V gene TRBV19 combines with J gene TRBJ2-1; 7 bases map to TRBD2. The junction had 9 bases not matched to a gene; V was cut back by 5 bases and J by 2 bases. CDR1 is LNHDA, CDR2 SQIVND, per germline (reference sequence). The CDR3 sequence is 16 residues long. In nucleotides, the CDR3 is TGTGCCAGTAGTCTGGCTAGCGGCCCCCCCTACAATGAGCAGTTCTTC. This translates into CASSLASGPPYNEQFF.

The sample holds a few counts of this clone. The chain couples TRBV24-1 to TRBJ2-3, with D possibly being TRBD1 (7 bases). CDR3 size: 15 residues. V shed 0 bases and J shed 4 bases, with 10 bases lying between them. Per the germline V gene, CDR1 is KGHDR and CDR2 is SFDVKD. The CDR3 sequence is CATSDLTGEADTQYF. CDR3 nucleotides: TGTGCCACCAGTGATTTGACAGGGGAGGCAGATACGCAGTATTTT.